The source of this T cell receptor beta chain is a study of cytomegalovirus exposure and HLA in healthy donors. Broader study findings: Serostatus for CMV was the only available immune exposure information. Earlier analysis looked at TCR beta V segments, and most were productive about 87% or about 30% of the time.

PCR was performed using 60 Vbeta and 13 Jbeta primers. Repertoires were generated with immunoSEQ multiplex PCR, while TCRdb's copy carries only in-frame clones and drops some. This table has approximately 140,000 clones, about 84% appearing once. This clone has more than one count but fewer than ten. Antigen unknown. Germline values: CDR1 SGHNT, CDR2 YENEEA. The CDR3 runs to 15 residues. The V segment lost 2 bases and the J segment 0 bases; nucleotides outside the gene matches: 2. This TCR came from a woman aged 40 to 49 in good health and CMV-seropositive. Sequenced material: PBMCs. The chain employs TRBV11-3 and TRBJ2-3; 7 positions agree with TRBD2. This chain's CDR3 is CASSLSGASTDTQYF. The CDR3 coding sequence is TGTGCCAGCAGCTTAAGCGGGGCTAGCACAGATACGCAGTATTTT.